The source of this T cell receptor beta chain is a study of blood T cell repertoires in COVID-19. Sequenced by immunoSEQ multiplex PCR; TCRdb stores in-frame clones only, minus some. The sample includes roughly 57,000 clones, roughly 90% of them seen just once. Trimming shortened V by 6 bases and J by 4 bases, and 5 bases separated the two germline ends. The CDR3 length is 11 residues. Per the germline V gene, CDR1 is WSHSY and CDR2 is SAAADI. The receptor's source is a human donor in a cohort sampled during active COVID-19. Source material: peripheral blood. The chain is built from TRBV10-2 and TRBJ2-3; unclear D gene. Written as DNA, the CDR3 is TGCGCCAGCAGCCCGTCAGATACGCAGTATTTT. Amino acid sequence: CASSPSDTQYF.